This is a list of T cell receptor beta chains from one sample in a study of T cells in Graves' hyperthyroidism and ophthalmopathy. Via MiXCR, TCRdb re-called the multiplex PCR reads, giving one row per CDR3 protein. The profile covers 600,000 to 700,000 distinct CDR3 sequences, with about 15% appearing a single time and about 3.9% taken by the ten largest. The source material was blood. The receptors stem from a woman aged 35 to 49 with Graves' ophthalmopathy. CDR3s leave out the opening cysteine and the closing phenylalanine or tryptophan. Fields, in order: V gene, J gene, CDR3 protein.

>TRBV27|TRBJ2-7
ASLGQYSYEQY
>TRBV10-3|TRBJ1-1
AISESIGQGRRVEAF
>TRBV19|TRBJ1-2
ASTLDTEPHSGYT
>TRBV6-1|TRBJ2-5
ASSGRGLARETQY
>TRBV7-2|TRBJ2-1
ASSRPQNEQF
>TRBV3-1|TRBJ2-4
ASSLTGTDKNIQY
>TRBV14|TRBJ2-7
ASSQTDSGRAPEQY
>TRBV29-1|TRBJ2-7
SGQGGDSYEQY
>TRBV7-6|TRBJ2-2
ASSQGGAANTGELF
>TRBV27|TRBJ1-1
ASSSDRGYEAF
>TRBV3-1|TRBJ2-7
ASSQKDQTFSYEQY
>TRBV27|TRBJ1-1
ASSRGFRMNTEAF
>TRBV6-2/TRBV6-3|TRBJ2-5
ASQVAGEETQY
>TRBV4-2|TRBJ2-2
ASSRPGDLNTGELF
>TRBV30|TRBJ2-5
AWDPGGETQY
>TRBV30|TRBJ2-2
AWSELALQDTGELF
>TRBV14|TRBJ2-5
ASSQDPGLAVTWTQY
>TRBV10-3|TRBJ2-7
AITGTSGYEQY
>TRBV20-1|TRBJ2-7
SARVDLGGYEQY
>TRBV6-2/TRBV6-3|TRBJ2-7
ASSSLTWTPSYEQY
>TRBV11-2|TRBJ2-7
ASSLVRAGASLVSREQY
>TRBV6-5|TRBJ2-1
ASSILAGVSNEQF
>TRBV5-6|TRBJ1-1
ASSLGRGPAAF
>TRBV20-1|TRBJ1-5
SANENDGTKNQPQH
>TRBV6-4|TRBJ2-1
ASSDTGGRDLGAEQF
>TRBV4-1|TRBJ1-5
ASTPGFGNQPQH